Listed below are T cell receptor beta chains from one sample, sequenced in a study of T cell repertoires in aging, cancer and after chemotherapy. TCRdb re-derived calls from the multiplex PCR reads in MiXCR, one entry per CDR3 protein. The sample lists 2,500 to 3,500 distinct CDR3 sequences, about 45% occurring once. The material sequenced was blood. These receptors all stem from a human donor with a solid tumor. Each CDR3 is given with its conserved first and last residue. A D gene is named only where the DNA matches it firmly. Only some rows state a clone size, as once, few, many or a class for expanded clones.

>TRBJ1-1|few|-|TRBV11-2
CASSQAVEAFF
TGTGCCAGCAGCCAGGCAGTTGAAGCTTTCTTT
>TRBJ2-5|-|-|TRBV19
CASSGQLHARTQYF
TGTGCCTCATCAGGCCAGCTGCACGCGCGGACCCAGTACTTC
>TRBJ1-1|few|-|TRBV27
CASSSLGGNTEAFF
TGTGCCAGCAGTTCACTCGGGGGAAACACTGAAGCTTTCTTT
>TRBJ1-2|few|-|TRBV6-6
CASSLGNPNYGYTF
TGTGCCAGCAGCCTAGGCAACCCTAACTATGGCTACACCTTC
>TRBJ1-1|-|TRBD1|TRBV6-1
CASRDRSEAFF
TGTGCCAGCAGGGACAGGTCTGAAGCTTTCTTT
>TRBJ2-2|-|-|TRBV25-1
CASSEWGSRAGELFF
TGTGCCAGCAGTGAATGGGGCAGCCGGGCCGGGGAGCTGTTTTTT
>TRBJ1-4|few|-|TRBV19
CASRRDATNEKLFF
TGTGCCAGTAGGAGGGATGCAACTAATGAAAAACTGTTTTTT
>TRBJ2-3|-|TRBD2|TRBV19
CASRTGLAGADTQYF
TGTGCCAGTAGGACCGGACTAGCGGGAGCTGATACGCAGTATTTT
>TRBJ2-7|few|TRBD2|TRBV6-1
CASSGLADSSYEQYF
TGTGCCAGCAGCGGACTAGCAGACAGCTCCTACGAGCAGTACTTC
>TRBJ2-7|few|TRBD1|TRBV11-2
CASTIKGDRAIYEQYF
TGTGCCAGCACCATCAAAGGGGACAGGGCCATCTACGAGCAGTACTTC
>TRBJ2-7|few|-|TRBV7-9
CASSLRGQTYEQYF
TGTGCCAGCAGCTTAAGGGGACAAACCTACGAGCAGTACTTC
>TRBJ2-3|few|-|TRBV27
CASSTNTDTQYF
TGTGCCAGCAGTACAAACACAGATACGCAGTATTTT
>TRBJ1-3|-|-|TRBV7-9
CASSLSNTGNTIYF
TGTGCCAGCAGCTTAAGCAACACGGGAAACACCATATATTTT
>TRBJ2-7|few|-|TRBV7-2
CASSLGLGPREQYF
TGTGCCAGCAGCTTAGGTTTGGGCCCCCGCGAGCAGTACTTC
>TRBJ2-7|few|TRBD2|TRBV30
CACPKGGGSYEQYF
TGTGCCTGTCCCAAGGGCGGGGGGTCCTACGAGCAGTACTTC
>TRBJ1-5|-|-|TRBV7-2
CASSLMVHTHQPQHF
TGTGCCAGCAGCTTAATGGTCCACACCCATCAGCCCCAGCATTTT
>TRBJ1-1|-|-|TRBV5-1
CASSREGAEAFF
TGCGCCAGCAGCCGCGAGGGGGCTGAAGCTTTCTTT
>TRBJ1-1|-|TRBD1|TRBV6-5
CATRQGAITEAFF
TGTGCCACCCGACAGGGGGCGATCACTGAAGCTTTCTTT
>TRBJ1-2|-|-|TRBV6-1
CASTGAHGYTF
TGTGCCAGCACGGGGGCGCATGGCTACACCTTC
>TRBJ1-2|-|TRBD1|TRBV18
CASSPGQTSGYTF
TGTGCCAGCTCACCGGGACAGACTAGTGGCTACACCTTC
>TRBJ2-5|few|TRBD1|TRBV20-1
CSAPGQGTETQYF
TGCAGTGCGCCGGGACAGGGGACAGAGACCCAGTACTTC
>TRBJ1-2|large|-|TRBV29-1
CSPGPLTRYGYTF
TGCAGCCCGGGACCGCTTACCCGGTATGGCTACACCTTC
>TRBJ2-3|-|TRBD1|TRBV5-1
CASSSRQGSSTDTQYF
TGCGCCAGCAGCTCCAGACAGGGCTCTAGCACAGATACGCAGTATTTT
>TRBJ2-3|-|-|TRBV7-9
CASSPGSRGTDTQYF
TGCGCCAGCAGCCCAGGGTCAAGGGGCACAGATACGCAGTATTTT